Following are 11 T cell receptor beta chains from one sample sequenced in a study of T cells expressing NK-cell markers. TCRdb re-called the 5' RACE reads and shows each CDR3 protein once, DNA omitted. Here the sample table reports about 260,000 distinct CDR3 sequences. Material for sequencing was blood T cells: a sorted CD56 or NKG2C T cell subset, CD4+ or CD8+ T cells, or bulk PBMC T cells (not recorded which). The receptor set was obtained from a man aged 18 to 35 in good health.

The V and J genes are TRBV20-1 and TRBJ1-6; TCRdb outputs TRBD1, but without DNA this stays unchecked. Germline CDR1 and CDR2: DFQATT and SNEGSKA (reference sequence). This CDR3 is 16 amino acids long. The chain's CDR3 is CSASGAASSYNSPLHF.

CDR3 region: CASSRRTGEQYF. This sequence joins TRBV11-2 and TRBJ2-7; TCRdb outputs TRBD1, but without DNA this stays unchecked. The CDR3 has 12 residues. The germline gives CDR1 SGHAT, CDR2 FQNNGV.

The chain has TRBV5-8 and TRBJ2-1; TCRdb selects TRBD2, and the lack of DNA leaves this call unchecked. Per germline, CDR1 SGHTS and CDR2 YDEGEE. The CDR3 is made up of 17 amino acids. CDR3 protein: CASSSAGLAGPYNEQFF.

The CDR3 reads CASSLRQAHSYNEQFF. The chain couples TRBV5-1 to TRBJ2-1. The length of the CDR3 is 16 residues. Germline V gene data show CDR1 as SGHRS and CDR2 as YFSETQ.

The chain is built from TRBV20-1 and TRBJ1-5; TCRdb gives TRBD1 as the D gene, but with no DNA this cannot be confirmed. The germline CDR1 and CDR2 sequences are DFQATT and SNEGSKA (reference sequence). CDR3 length: 16 amino acids. This chain's CDR3 is CSVGQGASGGNQPQHF.

The chain recombines TRBV20-1 with TRBJ2-7; TCRdb outputs TRBD1, but without DNA this stays unchecked. The CDR3 is made up of 14 amino acids. Germline loops: CDR1 DFQATT, CDR2 SNEGSKA (reference sequence). CDR3 amino acids: CSARSGGSSDEQYF.

The chain employs TRBV7-2 and TRBJ1-6; TCRdb gives TRBD1 as the D gene, but with no DNA this cannot be confirmed. Germline CDR1 and CDR2: SGHTA and FQGNSA. The CDR3 runs to 15 residues. The CDR3 loop reads CASSLGGTGGSPLHF.

The CDR3 sequence is CASSSRLAGGPTDTQYF. The rearrangement uses TRBV5-1 and TRBJ2-3; as DNA is missing, the TRBD2 call by TCRdb cannot be tested. CDR1 is SGHRS and CDR2 is YFSETQ in the germline V gene. This CDR3 has 17 residues.

The chain links TRBV7-2 to TRBJ2-5. There are 12 residues in the CDR3. Germline values: CDR1 SGHTA, CDR2 FQGNSA. The CDR3 loop is CASSLIKETQYF.

The chain's CDR3 is CASGGQGRTEAFF. The chain recombines TRBV27 with TRBJ1-1; the D gene TCRdb calls, TRBD1, cannot be checked with no DNA. This CDR3 is 13 amino acids long. Germline V gene data show CDR1 as MNHEY and CDR2 as SMNVEV (reference sequence).

This rearrangement joins TRBV5-1 to TRBJ2-5; lacking DNA, the TRBD1 call made by TCRdb goes unchecked. Germline lookup yields CDR1 SGHRS and CDR2 YFSETQ. The CDR3 totals 13 residues. The CDR3 loop is CASSRDPGETQYF.